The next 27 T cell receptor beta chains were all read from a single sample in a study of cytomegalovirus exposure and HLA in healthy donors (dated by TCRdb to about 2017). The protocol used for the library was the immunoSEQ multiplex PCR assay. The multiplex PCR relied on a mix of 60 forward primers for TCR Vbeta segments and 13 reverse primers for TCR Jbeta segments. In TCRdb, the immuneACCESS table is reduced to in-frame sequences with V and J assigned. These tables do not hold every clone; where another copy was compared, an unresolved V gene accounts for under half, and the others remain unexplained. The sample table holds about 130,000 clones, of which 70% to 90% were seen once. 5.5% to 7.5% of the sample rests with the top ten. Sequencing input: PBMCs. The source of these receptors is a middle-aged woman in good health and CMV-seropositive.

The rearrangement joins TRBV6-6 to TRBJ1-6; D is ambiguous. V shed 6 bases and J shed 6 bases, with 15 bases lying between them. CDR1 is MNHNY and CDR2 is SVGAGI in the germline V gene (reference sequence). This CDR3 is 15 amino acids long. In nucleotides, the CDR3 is TGTGCCAGCAGCCCGGCGGCGGCCGTTAATTCACCCCTCCACTTT. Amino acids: CASSPAAAVNSPLHF.

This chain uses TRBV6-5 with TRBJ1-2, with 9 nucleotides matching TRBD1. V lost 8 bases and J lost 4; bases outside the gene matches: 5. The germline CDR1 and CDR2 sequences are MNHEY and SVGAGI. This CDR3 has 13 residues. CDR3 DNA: TGTGCCAGCCTGGGACAGGGAGGCTATGGCTACACCTTC. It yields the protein CASLGQGGYGYTF.

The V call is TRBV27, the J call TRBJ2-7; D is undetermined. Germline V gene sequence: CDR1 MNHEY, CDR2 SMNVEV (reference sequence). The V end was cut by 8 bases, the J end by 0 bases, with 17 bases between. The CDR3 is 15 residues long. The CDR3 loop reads CASAGISALSYEQYF. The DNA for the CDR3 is TGTGCCAGCGCAGGAATATCAGCCCTCTCCTACGAGCAGTACTTC.

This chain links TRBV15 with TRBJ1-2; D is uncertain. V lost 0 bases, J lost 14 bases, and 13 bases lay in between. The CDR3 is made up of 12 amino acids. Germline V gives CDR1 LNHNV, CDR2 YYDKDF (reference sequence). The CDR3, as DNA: TGTGCCACCAGCAGAGATATCACGTCGGGGACCTTC. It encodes CATSRDITSGTF.

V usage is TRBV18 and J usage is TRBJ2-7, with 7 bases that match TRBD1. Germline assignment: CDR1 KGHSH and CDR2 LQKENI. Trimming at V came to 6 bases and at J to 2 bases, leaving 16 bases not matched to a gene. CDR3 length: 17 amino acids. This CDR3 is CASSPNIRTGLTYEQYF. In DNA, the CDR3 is TGTGCCAGCTCCCCAAACATACGGACAGGATTAACCTACGAGCAGTACTTC.

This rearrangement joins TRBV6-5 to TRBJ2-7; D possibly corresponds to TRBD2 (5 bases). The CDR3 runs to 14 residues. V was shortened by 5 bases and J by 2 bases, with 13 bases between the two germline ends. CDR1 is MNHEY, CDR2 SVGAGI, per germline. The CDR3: CASSGLNGPYEQYF. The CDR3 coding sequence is TGTGCCAGCAGTGGACTGAATGGTCCCTACGAGCAGTACTTC.

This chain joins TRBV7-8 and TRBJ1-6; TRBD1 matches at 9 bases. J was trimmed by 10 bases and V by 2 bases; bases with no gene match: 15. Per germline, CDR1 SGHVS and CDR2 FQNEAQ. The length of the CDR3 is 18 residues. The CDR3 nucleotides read TGTGCCAGCAGCTTACTAACCTCCGGGACAGGGATTGGGTCACCCCTCCACTTT. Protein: CASSLLTSGTGIGSPLHF.

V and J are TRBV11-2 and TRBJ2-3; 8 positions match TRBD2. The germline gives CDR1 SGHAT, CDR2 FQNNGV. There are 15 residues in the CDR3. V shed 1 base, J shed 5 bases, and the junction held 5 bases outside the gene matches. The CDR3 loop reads CASSLVGGGRDTQYF. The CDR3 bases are TGTGCCAGCAGCTTAGTCGGGGGGGGCCGAGATACGCAGTATTTT.

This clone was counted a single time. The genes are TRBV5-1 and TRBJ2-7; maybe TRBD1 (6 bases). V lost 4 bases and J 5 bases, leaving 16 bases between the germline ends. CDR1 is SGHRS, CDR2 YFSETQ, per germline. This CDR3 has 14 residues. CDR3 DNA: TGCGCCAGCAGCCCTGGAACAGGGATCCACGAGCAGTACTTC. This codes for CASSPGTGIHEQYF.

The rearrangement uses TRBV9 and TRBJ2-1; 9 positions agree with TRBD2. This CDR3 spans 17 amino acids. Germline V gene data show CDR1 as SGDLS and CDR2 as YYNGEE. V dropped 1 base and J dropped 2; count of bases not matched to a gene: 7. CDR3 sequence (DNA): TGTGCCAGCAGCGTACCATCCAGCGGGGGGACCTACAATGAGCAGTTCTTC. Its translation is CASSVPSSGGTYNEQFF.

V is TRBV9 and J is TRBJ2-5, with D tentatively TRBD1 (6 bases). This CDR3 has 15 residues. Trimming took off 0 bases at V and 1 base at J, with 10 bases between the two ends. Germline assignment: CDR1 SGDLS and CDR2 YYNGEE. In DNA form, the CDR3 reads TGTGCCAGCAGCGTAGCGGGCAGGGGCCAAGAGACCCAGTACTTC. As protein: CASSVAGRGQETQYF.

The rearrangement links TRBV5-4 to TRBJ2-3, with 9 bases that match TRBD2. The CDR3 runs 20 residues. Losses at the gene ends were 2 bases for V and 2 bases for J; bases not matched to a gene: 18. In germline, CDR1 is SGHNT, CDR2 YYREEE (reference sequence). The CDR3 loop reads CASSFFRWAGGTHDTDTQYF. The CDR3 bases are TGTGCCAGCAGCTTTTTTCGTTGGGCGGGGGGGACTCACGACACAGATACGCAGTATTTT.

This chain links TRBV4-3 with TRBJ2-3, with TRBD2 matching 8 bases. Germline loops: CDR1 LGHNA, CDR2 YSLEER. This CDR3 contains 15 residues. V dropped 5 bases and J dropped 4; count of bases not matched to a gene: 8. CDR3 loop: CASSTEAGVSDTQYF. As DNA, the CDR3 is TGCGCCAGCAGCACAGAAGCGGGAGTCTCAGATACGCAGTATTTT.

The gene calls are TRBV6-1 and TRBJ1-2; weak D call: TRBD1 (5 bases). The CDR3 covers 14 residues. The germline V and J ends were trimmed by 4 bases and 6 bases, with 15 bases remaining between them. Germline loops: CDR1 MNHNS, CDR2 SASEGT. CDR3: CASSVLGPGNGYTF. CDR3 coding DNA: TGTGCCAGCAGTGTTCTGGGCCCAGGGAATGGCTACACCTTC.

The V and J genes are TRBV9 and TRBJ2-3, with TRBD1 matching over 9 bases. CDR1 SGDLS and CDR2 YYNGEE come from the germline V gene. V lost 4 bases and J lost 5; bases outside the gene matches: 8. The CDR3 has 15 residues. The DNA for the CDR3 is TGTGCCAGCAGCCCTCGGGACAGGGAACGAGATACGCAGTATTTT. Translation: CASSPRDRERDTQYF.

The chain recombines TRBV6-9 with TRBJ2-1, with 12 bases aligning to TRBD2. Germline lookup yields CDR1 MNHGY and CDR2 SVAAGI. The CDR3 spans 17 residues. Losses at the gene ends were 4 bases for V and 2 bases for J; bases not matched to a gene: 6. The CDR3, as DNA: TGTGCCAGCAGTTCCGGACTAGCGGGAACAACCTACAATGAGCAGTTCTTC. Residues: CASSSGLAGTTYNEQFF.

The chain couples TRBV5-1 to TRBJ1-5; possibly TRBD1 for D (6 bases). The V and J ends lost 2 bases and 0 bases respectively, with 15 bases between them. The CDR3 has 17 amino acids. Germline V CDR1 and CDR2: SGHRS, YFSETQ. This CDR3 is CASSFPAGEGSNQPQHF. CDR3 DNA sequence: TGCGCCAGCAGCTTTCCTGCAGGGGAGGGTAGCAATCAGCCCCAGCATTTT.

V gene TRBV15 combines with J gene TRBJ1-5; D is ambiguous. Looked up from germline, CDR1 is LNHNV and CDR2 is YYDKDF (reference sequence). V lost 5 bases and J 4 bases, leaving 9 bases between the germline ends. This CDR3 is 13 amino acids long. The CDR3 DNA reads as TGTGCCACCAGCGTTTATACTAATCAGCCCCAGCATTTT. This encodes CATSVYTNQPQHF.

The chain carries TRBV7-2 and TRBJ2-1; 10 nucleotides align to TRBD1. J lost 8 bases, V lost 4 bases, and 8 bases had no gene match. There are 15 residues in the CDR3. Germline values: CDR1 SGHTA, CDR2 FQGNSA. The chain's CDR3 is CASSSVPGQGYEQFF. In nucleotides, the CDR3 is TGTGCCAGCAGCTCAGTACCGGGACAGGGGTATGAGCAGTTCTTC.

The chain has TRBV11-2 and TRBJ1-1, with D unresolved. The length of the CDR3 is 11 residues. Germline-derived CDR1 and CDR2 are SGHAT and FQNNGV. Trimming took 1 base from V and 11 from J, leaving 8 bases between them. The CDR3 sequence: CASSLGPEAFF. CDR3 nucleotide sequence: TGTGCCAGCAGCTTAGGTCCCGAGGCTTTCTTT.

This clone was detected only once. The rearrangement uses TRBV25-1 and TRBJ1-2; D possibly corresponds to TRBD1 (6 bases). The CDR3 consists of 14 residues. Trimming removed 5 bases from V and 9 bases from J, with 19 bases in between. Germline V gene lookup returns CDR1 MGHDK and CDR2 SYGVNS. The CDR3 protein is CASSRSGGGGSYTF. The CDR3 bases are TGTGCCAGCAGTAGGTCGGGGGGGGGCGGCAGCTACACCTTC.

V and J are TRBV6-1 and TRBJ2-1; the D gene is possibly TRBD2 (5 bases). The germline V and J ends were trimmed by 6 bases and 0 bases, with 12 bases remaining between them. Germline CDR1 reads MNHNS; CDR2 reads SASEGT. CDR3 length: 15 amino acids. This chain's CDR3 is CASSKDGNSYNEQFF. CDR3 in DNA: TGTGCCAGCAGCAAGGACGGGAACTCCTACAATGAGCAGTTCTTC.

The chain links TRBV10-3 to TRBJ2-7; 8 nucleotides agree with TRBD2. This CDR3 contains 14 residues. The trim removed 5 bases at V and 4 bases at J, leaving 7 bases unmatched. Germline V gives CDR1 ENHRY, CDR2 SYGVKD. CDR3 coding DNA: TGTGCCATCAGTAGCGGGAGCGGCAATTACGAGCAGTACTTC. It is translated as CAISSGSGNYEQYF.

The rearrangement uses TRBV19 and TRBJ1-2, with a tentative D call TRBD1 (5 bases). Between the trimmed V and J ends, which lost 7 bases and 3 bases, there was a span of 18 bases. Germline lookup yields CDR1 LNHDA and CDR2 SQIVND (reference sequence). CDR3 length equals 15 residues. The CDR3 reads CASTPSSLGDYGYTF. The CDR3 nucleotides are TGTGCCAGTACGCCGTCATCGTTAGGGGACTATGGCTACACCTTC.

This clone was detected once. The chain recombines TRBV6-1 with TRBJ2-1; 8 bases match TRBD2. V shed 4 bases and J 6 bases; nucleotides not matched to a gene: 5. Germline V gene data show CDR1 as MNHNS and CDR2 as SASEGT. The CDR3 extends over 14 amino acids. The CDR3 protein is CASSALAGSNEQFF. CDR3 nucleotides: TGTGCCAGCAGTGCCTTAGCGGGGTCCAATGAGCAGTTCTTC.

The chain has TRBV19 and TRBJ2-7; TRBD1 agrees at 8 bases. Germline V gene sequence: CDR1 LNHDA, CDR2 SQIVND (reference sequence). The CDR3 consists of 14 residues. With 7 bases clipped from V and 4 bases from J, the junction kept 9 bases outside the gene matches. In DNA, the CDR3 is TGTGCCAGTAAGGTCGGGACAGGTTCTTACGAGCAGTACTTC. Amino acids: CASKVGTGSYEQYF.

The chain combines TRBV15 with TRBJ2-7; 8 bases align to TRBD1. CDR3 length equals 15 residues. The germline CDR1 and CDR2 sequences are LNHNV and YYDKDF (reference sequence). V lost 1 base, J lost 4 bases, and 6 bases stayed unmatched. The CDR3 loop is CATSRAGTGSYEQYF. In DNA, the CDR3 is TGTGCCACCAGCAGAGCCGGGACAGGTAGTTACGAGCAGTACTTC.